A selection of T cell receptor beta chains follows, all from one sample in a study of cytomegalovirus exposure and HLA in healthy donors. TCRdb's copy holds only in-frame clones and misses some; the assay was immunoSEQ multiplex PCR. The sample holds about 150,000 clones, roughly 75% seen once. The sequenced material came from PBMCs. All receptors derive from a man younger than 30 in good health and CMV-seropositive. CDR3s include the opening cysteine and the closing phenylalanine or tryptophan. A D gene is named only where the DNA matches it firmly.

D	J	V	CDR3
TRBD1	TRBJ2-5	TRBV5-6	CASSLRQGKETQYF
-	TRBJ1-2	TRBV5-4	CASSLGGGRGYTF
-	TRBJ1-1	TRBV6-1	CASVYREWSEAFF
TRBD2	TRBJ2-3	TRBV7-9	CASSSGLAGNTDTQYF
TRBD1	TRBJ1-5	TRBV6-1	CASTLWDRDQPQHF
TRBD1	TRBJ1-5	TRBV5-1	CASSLGGQGDQPQHF
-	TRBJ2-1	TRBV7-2	CASRLGSQVGNEQFF
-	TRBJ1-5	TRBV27	CASSLGREAPQHF
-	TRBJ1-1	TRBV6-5	CASSSMGLDTEAFF
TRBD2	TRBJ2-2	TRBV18	CASSQILAGVSTGELFF
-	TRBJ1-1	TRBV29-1	CSVQFGARMNTEAFF
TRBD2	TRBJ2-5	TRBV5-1	CASSLGGLAGEQTQYF
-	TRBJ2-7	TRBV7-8	CASSYISGYEQYF
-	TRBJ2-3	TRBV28	CASSLVGPRADTQYF
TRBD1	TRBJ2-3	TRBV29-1	CSVEGRGLEGGPDTQYF
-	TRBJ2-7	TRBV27	CASSSGLSYEQYF
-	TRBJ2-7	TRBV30	CAWSVDLTHYEQYF
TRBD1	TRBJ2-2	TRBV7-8	CASSPNRGRNTGELFF
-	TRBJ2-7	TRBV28	CASSLAGRDKIYEQYF
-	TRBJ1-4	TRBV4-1	CASSQGGPGATNEKLFF
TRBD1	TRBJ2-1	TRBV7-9	CASSLGVGTGGGEQFF
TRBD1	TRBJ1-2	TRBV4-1	CASSQDDREVGYTF
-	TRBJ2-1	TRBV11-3	CASSLDPTLNEQFF
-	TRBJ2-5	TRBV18	CASSPRGTAQETQYF
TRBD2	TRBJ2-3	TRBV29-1	CSLGHSGGSTDTQYF
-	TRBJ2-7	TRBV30	CAWSVGFGTTGEQYF
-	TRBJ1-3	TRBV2	CASSEGTNRGNTIYF
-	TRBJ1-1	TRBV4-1	CASSQGHRKNTEAFF
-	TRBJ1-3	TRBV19	CASNLGNTIYF
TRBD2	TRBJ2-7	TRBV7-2	CASSAFLAEVEDF
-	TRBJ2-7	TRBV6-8	CARRPDEDSYSYEQYF
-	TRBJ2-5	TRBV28	CASRPGGAGTQYF
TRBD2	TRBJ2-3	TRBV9	CASSGLAGFVTDTQYF
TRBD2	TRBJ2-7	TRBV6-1	CASRLAAPYEQYF
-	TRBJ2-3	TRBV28	CASRAITDTQYF
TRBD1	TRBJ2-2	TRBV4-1	CASSHPYRGGVDTGELFF
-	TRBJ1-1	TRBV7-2	CASSLNPEKAFF
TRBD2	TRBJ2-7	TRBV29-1	CSVDRISGGLPYEQYF
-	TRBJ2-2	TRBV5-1	CASSWQGGTGELFF
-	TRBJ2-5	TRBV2	CASRPGVYPQETQYF
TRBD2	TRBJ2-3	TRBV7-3	CASSLNSGADTQYF
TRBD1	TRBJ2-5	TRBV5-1	CASSAVDRGGTQYF
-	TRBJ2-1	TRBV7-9	CASSLDASGNEQFF
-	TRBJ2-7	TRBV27	CASSLGRRDEQYF
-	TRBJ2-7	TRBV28	CATTDRNYEQYF
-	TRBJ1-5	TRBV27	CASSPSTGNQPQHF
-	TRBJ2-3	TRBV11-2	CASSLVVRRTDTQYF
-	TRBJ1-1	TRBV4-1	CASSLNTANTEAFF
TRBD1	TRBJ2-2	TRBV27	CATRQGVNTGELFF
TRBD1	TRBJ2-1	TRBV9	CASSAGTGAYNEQFF
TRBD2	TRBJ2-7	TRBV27	CASSRGLAGSSYEQYF
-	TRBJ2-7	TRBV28	CASSPMVGSYEQYF
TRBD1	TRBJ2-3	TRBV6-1	CASSGPDRGTDTQYF
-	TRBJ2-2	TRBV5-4	CASYRELNTGELFF